This T cell receptor beta chain originates from a study of cytomegalovirus exposure and HLA in healthy donors. The study ran its PCR with 60 Vbeta and 13 Jbeta primers. Some clones are missing from TCRdb's copy, which holds only in-frame ones; the method was immunoSEQ multiplex PCR. Of under 200,000 clones listed, around three quarters are singletons. A word on this clone: Its antigen is not known.

Broader study findings: In a later analysis, the majority of CMV-associated beta chains seemingly showed HLA restriction.

Sequencing was done on a sample of PBMCs. The TCR sequence derives from a woman in her forties or fifties in good health and CMV-seronegative.

CDR3 loop: CSVGQASGRPYNEQFF. The CDR3 nucleotides read TGCAGCGTTGGACAGGCCAGCGGGAGGCCCTACAATGAGCAGTTCTTC. The rearrangement joins TRBV29-1 to TRBJ2-1; 9 nucleotides align to TRBD2. Germline assignment: CDR1 SQVTM and CDR2 ANQGSEA. The length of the CDR3 is 16 residues. With V trimmed by 4 bases and J by 2 bases, 9 bases remained unmatched.